The clone carrying this T cell receptor (beta chain) was seen a handful of times. This sample stems from a study of T-cell memory formation after mild COVID-19. Across the study: Across donors, TCR clusters were largely donor specific.

One entry per CDR3 protein results from TCRdb running MiXCR on the 5' RACE reads. The sample yields hundreds of thousands of distinct CDR3 sequences, approximately 16% seen once. In germline, CDR1 is DFQATT, CDR2 SNEGSKA (reference sequence). This CDR3 spans 15 amino acids. The V segment lost 6 bases and the J segment 2 bases; nucleotides outside the gene matches: 10. Sequenced input: PBMCs or a T cell subset sorted from them (not recorded which). The chain combines TRBV20-1 with TRBJ2-5; 9 nucleotides line up with TRBD2. The receptor was derived from a man aged 18 to 35 who had mild COVID-19 (a few samples of this study predate the infection). Cell type and time point are not known. Here the CDR3 reads CSATASGDRQETQYF. Here the CDR3 DNA reads TGCAGTGCCACAGCTAGCGGGGATAGACAAGAGACCCAGTACTTC.